The 31 T cell receptor beta chains in this list originate from one sample, sequenced in a study of blood T cell repertoires in COVID-19. Profiled with immunoSEQ multiplex PCR; TCRdb holds only in-frame clones, not every one. The top ten hold about 4.2% of the sample, which has about 120,000 clones, approximately 83% seen once. The sample taken for sequencing was peripheral blood. These receptors were collected from a woman in her seventies with acute or convalescent COVID-19.

The chain has TRBV6-5 and TRBJ1-3; 7 bases are a match to TRBD1. From germline, CDR1 is MNHEY and CDR2 SVGAGI. Trimming removed 7 bases from V and 2 bases from J; junction bases left unmatched: 8. This CDR3 has 15 residues. DNA of the CDR3: TGTGCCAGCATATTATCAGGGGGGACTGGAAACACCATATATTTT. This encodes CASILSGGTGNTIYF.

This clone appeared once. V gene TRBV6-2 or TRBV6-3 combines with J gene TRBJ2-1; D is perhaps TRBD2 (5 bases). The CDR3 covers 15 residues. V lost 6 bases and J lost 6, with 18 bases in between. CDR1 and CDR2 (germline): MNHEY, SVGEGT. DNA of the CDR3: TGTGCCAGCAGCACGAACCTTTTTAGCGCCAATGAGCAGTTCTTC. Its protein is CASSTNLFSANEQFF.

V and J are TRBV7-6 and TRBJ2-2, with 8 positions matching TRBD1. Germline assignment: CDR1 SGHVS and CDR2 FNYEAQ. CDR3 length: 15 residues. V shed 5 bases, J shed 3 bases, and the junction held 5 bases outside the gene matches. As DNA, the CDR3 is TGTGCCAGCAGCAGGACAGGGTACCACACCGGGGAGCTGTTTTTT. It encodes CASSRTGYHTGELFF.

This chain connects TRBV5-1 to TRBJ2-1, with 9 bases identical to TRBD2. Germline CDR1 reads SGHRS; CDR2 reads YFSETQ. The CDR3 is 18 residues long. V was clipped by 2 bases and J by 0 bases; unmatched bases: 9. The CDR3 is CASSLSPPTSGSYNEQFF. The CDR3 nucleotides are TGCGCCAGCAGCTTATCCCCCCCGACTAGCGGCTCCTACAATGAGCAGTTCTTC.

This chain uses TRBV7-6 with TRBJ2-1, with D possibly matching TRBD1 (6 bases). This CDR3 spans 13 amino acids. CDR1 SGHVS and CDR2 FNYEAQ come from the germline V gene. V gave up 4 bases and J gave up 9 bases, with 13 bases separating them. CDR3 DNA sequence: TGTGCCAGCAGCTCGCTTGGGGGCGCTGAGCAGTTCTTC. Protein: CASSSLGGAEQFF.

This clone occurred once. The gene calls are TRBV5-1 and TRBJ1-5; a possible D gene is TRBD1 (6 bases). The CDR3 runs 15 residues. The V end was cut by 4 bases, the J end by 6 bases, with 17 bases between. CDR1 is SGHRS and CDR2 is YFSETQ in the germline V gene. The CDR3 here is CASSPGAGGGQPQHF. Written as DNA, the CDR3 is TGCGCCAGCAGCCCGGGGGCGGGCGGGGGTCAGCCCCAGCATTTT.

This chain links TRBV9 with TRBJ1-1, with no clear D. The CDR3 is made up of 13 amino acids. The V gene lost 5 bases and the J gene lost 1 base, with 9 bases spanning the gap. Germline CDR1 reads SGDLS; CDR2 reads YYNGEE. The CDR3 here is CASREGSNTEAFF. The CDR3 region has the DNA TGTGCCAGCAGGGAGGGATCGAACACTGAAGCTTTCTTT.

The rearrangement joins TRBV7-6 to TRBJ2-5; D is unresolved. V lost 0 bases, J lost 1 base, and 12 bases lay in between. Germline loops: CDR1 SGHVS, CDR2 FNYEAQ. The CDR3 length is 16 residues. CDR3: CASSLAALDFQETQYF. The CDR3 nucleotides read TGTGCCAGCAGCTTAGCTGCCCTAGATTTCCAAGAGACCCAGTACTTC.

This clone occurred once. The rearrangement joins TRBV6-1 to TRBJ1-5, with D unresolved. The ends were cut back, 2 bases at V and 2 bases at J, with 13 bases in the middle. Germline CDR1 and CDR2: MNHNS and SASEGT. CDR3 length: 16 residues. The CDR3 nucleotides are TGTGCCAGCAGTGAATTAGGAGCCCGCGGCAATCAGCCCCAGCATTTT. It is translated as CASSELGARGNQPQHF.

The chain joins TRBV6-4 to TRBJ2-3; TRBD2 agrees at 12 bases. V lost 6 bases and J lost 6; bases outside the gene matches: 7. The CDR3 is 15 residues long. Germline assignment: CDR1 MRHNA and CDR2 SNTAGT. The CDR3 loop reads CASSELAGGLDTQYF. The CDR3 DNA sequence: TGTGCCAGCAGCGAACTAGCGGGGGGCCTGGATACGCAGTATTTT.

The V gene is TRBV18, the J gene TRBJ2-5, with D perhaps TRBD2 (6 bases). V lost 0 bases, J lost 5 bases, and 16 bases lay in between. The CDR3 sequence is 16 residues long. Germline V gene lookup returns CDR1 KGHSH and CDR2 LQKENI. CDR3: CASSPPAGGSRETQYF. DNA for the CDR3: TGTGCCAGCTCACCACCCGCCGGAGGGAGTCGGGAGACCCAGTACTTC.

This clone occurred once. The chain couples TRBV3-1 (or the pseudogene TRBV3-2) to TRBJ2-7; maybe TRBD1 (6 bases). The germline V and J ends were trimmed by 4 bases and 2 bases, with 21 bases remaining between them. Per germline, CDR1 LGHDT and CDR2 YNNKEL (reference sequence). The CDR3 sequence is 17 residues long. CDR3 amino acids: CASSPKIGTRSAYEQYV. The CDR3 region has the DNA TGTGCCAGCAGCCCCAAGATCGGGACACGTAGTGCCTACGAGCAGTACGTC.

V is TRBV30 and J is TRBJ1-2; 10 nucleotides line up with TRBD1. Germline V gene sequence: CDR1 GTSNPN, CDR2 SVGIG (reference sequence). CDR3 length equals 16 residues. V was clipped by 2 bases and J by 2 bases; unmatched bases: 8. CDR3 protein: CAWSRGTGVGNYGYTF. Written as DNA, the CDR3 is TGTGCCTGGAGTAGGGGGACAGGGGTCGGAAACTATGGCTACACCTTC.

This rearrangement joins TRBV5-4 to TRBJ2-1; no clear D. The ends were cut back, 4 bases at V and 7 bases at J, with 15 bases in the middle. Germline loops: CDR1 SGHNT, CDR2 YYREEE (reference sequence). The CDR3 is 14 residues long. The CDR3 is CASSPLSSANEQFF. CDR3 nucleotide sequence: TGTGCCAGCAGCCCCTTATCTTCAGCGAATGAGCAGTTCTTC.

The chain has TRBV6-6 and TRBJ1-5; TRBD1 matches at 9 bases. Looked up from germline, CDR1 is MNHNY and CDR2 is SVGAGI (reference sequence). The CDR3 is 14 amino acids. Trimming took 6 bases from V and 1 from J; bases not matched to a gene: 1. The CDR3 nucleotides are TGTGCCAGCAGCGGACAGGGGAGCAATCAGCCCCAGCATTTT. Translating gives CASSGQGSNQPQHF.

In this sample, this clone turned up once. The chain carries TRBV14 and TRBJ2-1; 12 nucleotides align to TRBD1. Germline V lookup: CDR1 SGHDN, CDR2 FVKESK. V lost 4 bases, J lost 7 bases, and 11 bases stayed unmatched. This CDR3 comprises 17 residues. CDR3 protein: CASSLKPGQGARNEQFF. The CDR3 DNA reads TGTGCCAGCAGCCTAAAACCGGGACAGGGGGCGCGTAATGAGCAGTTCTTC.

V gene TRBV5-4 combines with J gene TRBJ1-2; weak D call: TRBD1 (6 bases). CDR1 is SGHNT and CDR2 is YYREEE in the germline V gene (reference sequence). The CDR3 sequence is 14 residues long. V was cut by 0 bases and J by 7 bases, with 13 bases left in between. CDR3 DNA: TGTGCCAGCAGCTTGGATCTGGGGGCGACTGGCTACACCTTC. Its protein product is CASSLDLGATGYTF.

The V gene is TRBV9, the J gene TRBJ1-1; D is unclear. With 1 base removed from V and 1 base from J, the gap between germline ends came to 8 bases. Germline assignment: CDR1 SGDLS and CDR2 YYNGEE. This CDR3 has 14 residues. CDR3 DNA sequence: TGTGCCAGCAGCGTAAAGGGAGCGAACACTGAAGCTTTCTTT. Amino acids: CASSVKGANTEAFF.

This clone appeared a few times. The chain is built from TRBV5-4 and TRBJ2-1; D is possibly TRBD1 (6 bases). Germline V lookup: CDR1 SGHNT, CDR2 YYREEE (reference sequence). This CDR3 has 13 residues. V lost 4 bases, J lost 9 bases, and 14 bases lay in between. This CDR3 reads CASSTTGLGEQFF. In nucleotides, the CDR3 is TGTGCCAGCAGCACAACAGGGTTAGGTGAGCAGTTCTTC. The whole variable domain, filled in from reference TRBV5-4 and TRBJ2-1, reads ETGVTQSPTHLIKTRGQQVTLRCSSQSGHNTVSWYQQALGQGPQFIFQYYREEENGRGNFPPRFSGLQFPNYSSELNVNALELDDSALYLCASSTTGLGEQFFGPGTRLTVL.

The V and J genes are TRBV4-2 and TRBJ1-1, with D possibly being TRBD1 (6 bases). This CDR3 comprises 15 residues. The germline CDR1 and CDR2 sequences are LGHNA and YNFKEQ. V lost 0 bases, J lost 5 bases, and 13 bases lay in between. CDR3 nucleotide sequence: TGTGCCAGCAGCCAAGATACGGCCCAGGGGACTGAAGCTTTCTTT. Its translation is CASSQDTAQGTEAFF.

V is TRBV18 and J is TRBJ1-2; unclear D gene. V lost 4 bases to trimming and J lost 5 bases, with 11 bases between them. The germline V gene has CDR1 KGHSH and CDR2 LQKENI. The CDR3 is 13 residues long. The CDR3 is CASSHGEGYGYTF. CDR3 nucleotide sequence: TGTGCCAGCTCACACGGGGAGGGTTATGGCTACACCTTC.

The rearrangement links TRBV15 to TRBJ2-1; 13 positions match TRBD2. The ends lost 2 bases at V and 7 bases at J; junction bases unmatched: 8. The germline gives CDR1 LNHNV, CDR2 YYDKDF (reference sequence). CDR3 length: 17 amino acids. CDR3 residues: CATSRIRLAGGRNEQFF. The CDR3 bases are TGTGCCACCAGCAGAATTAGACTAGCGGGGGGTAGAAATGAGCAGTTCTTC.

This chain links TRBV4-1 with TRBJ2-2; TRBD1 might be the D (6 bases). CDR1 and CDR2 from the germline V gene are MGHRA and YSYEKL. The length of the CDR3 is 15 residues. V was trimmed by 4 bases and J by 4 bases, leaving 13 bases between them. This CDR3 is CASSPTGLGTGELFF. The DNA for the CDR3 is TGCGCCAGCAGCCCCACAGGGTTGGGCACCGGGGAGCTGTTTTTT.

This chain connects TRBV19 to TRBJ1-2; TRBD1 agrees at 8 bases. Germline CDR1 is LNHDA and CDR2 is SQIVND (reference sequence). The CDR3 is 14 residues long. V lost 9 bases, J lost 4 bases, and 10 bases stayed unmatched. The CDR3 is CASQYRQGPYGYTF. The DNA of the CDR3 is TGTGCCAGCCAATACCGACAGGGGCCCTATGGCTACACCTTC. Drawing the rest from reference TRBV19 and TRBJ1-2, the complete variable domain is DGGITQSPKYLFRKEGQNVTLSCEQNLNHDAMYWYRQDPGQGLRLIYYSQIVNDFQKGDIAEGYSVSREKKESFPLTVTSAQKNPTAFYLCASQYRQGPYGYTFGSGTRLTVV.

The V and J genes are TRBV21-1 and TRBJ2-1; the table names TRBD2, a call not compared with the DNA. TRBV21-1 is deemed a pseudogene. This CDR3 has 15 amino acids. The chain's CDR3 is CASSFGGVSYNEQFF. CDR3 bases: TGTGCCAGCAGCTTTGGAGGTGTAAGCTACAATGAGCAGTTCTTC.

This rearrangement joins TRBV10-3 to TRBJ1-2; weak D call: TRBD1 (5 bases). CDR1 and CDR2 (germline): ENHRY, SYGVKD. CDR3 length equals 14 residues. Trimming took 5 bases from V and 1 from J, leaving 11 bases between them. Here the CDR3 DNA reads TGTGCCATCAGTAAGGGACTCCTTAACTATGGCTACACCTTC. This gives the protein CAISKGLLNYGYTF.

The chain employs TRBV7-2 and TRBJ1-1; maybe TRBD1 (5 bases). V was pared by 2 bases and J by 4 bases, with 14 bases between. Germline V lookup: CDR1 SGHTA, CDR2 FQGNSA. This CDR3 contains 15 residues. Here the CDR3 reads CASSLTVGRGTEAFF. The CDR3 DNA follows: TGTGCCAGCAGCTTAACAGTAGGGAGGGGCACTGAAGCTTTCTTT. Filled out from reference TRBV7-2 and TRBJ1-1, the complete variable domain reads GAGVSQSPSNKVTEKGKDVELRCDPISGHTALYWYRQSLGQGLEFLIYFQGNSAPDKSGLPSDRFSAERTGGSVSTLTIQRTQQEDSAVYLCASSLTVGRGTEAFFGQGTRLTVV.

The genes are TRBV16 and TRBJ1-2, with D unresolved. V lost 2 bases to trimming and J lost 5 bases, with 9 bases between them. CDR3 length: 13 amino acids. Germline CDR1 and CDR2: KGHSY and FQNENV. The CDR3 region is CASSQDLDYGYTF. CDR3 bases: TGTGCCAGCAGCCAAGATCTAGATTATGGCTACACCTTC.

The rearrangement links TRBV29-1 to TRBJ2-5, with TRBD2 identical over 9 bases. V shed 8 bases, J shed 1 base, and the junction held 5 bases outside the gene matches. The V gene's germline CDR1 is SQVTM and CDR2 ANQGSEA. This CDR3 spans 13 amino acids. The CDR3 bases are TGCAGCACCGGACTAGCGTCCCAAGAGACCCAGTACTTC. Translation: CSTGLASQETQYF.

The J gene is TRBJ1-3, the V gene TRBV6-5; 7 bases are a match to TRBD1. With V trimmed by 4 bases and J by 7 bases, 10 bases remained unmatched. Germline V lookup: CDR1 MNHEY, CDR2 SVGAGI. This CDR3 is 15 amino acids long. The CDR3 reads CASSFTGQTRNTIYF. DNA for the CDR3: TGTGCCAGCAGTTTCACGGGACAGACAAGGAACACCATATATTTT.

V usage is TRBV12-3 or TRBV12-4 and J usage is TRBJ1-2; the match to TRBD1 covers 7 bases. This CDR3 region has 13 residues. Germline trimming cut 5 bases from V and 8 bases from J; bases unmatched to any gene: 8. The CDR3 DNA reads as TGTGCCAGCAGTGACAGGGATATTGGAGGCTACACCTTC. Translating gives CASSDRDIGGYTF.